These 9 T cell receptor beta chains originate from one sample sequenced in a study of CD8 T cells in Susac syndrome. Random hexamers were used to reverse transcribe the RNA input (roughly 0.5 to 1 ug). TCRdb processed the immunoSEQ multiplex PCR reads anew with MiXCR; each CDR3 protein has one entry. The sample contains approximately 120,000 distinct CDR3 sequences, roughly 97% of which appear only once. The sequenced sample consisted of CD4+ T cells from PBMCs. These receptors all come from a human donor in good health.

The chain recombines TRBV13 with TRBJ1-1; D uncertain. The germline V gene encodes CDR1 PRHDT and CDR2 FYEKMQ (reference sequence). V dropped 3 bases and J dropped 1 base, with 6 bases sitting between them. CDR3 length: 13 residues. The CDR3 loop is CASSFQENTEAFF. DNA of the CDR3: TGTGCCAGCAGCTTTCAGGAGAACACTGAAGCTTTCTTT.

The V call is TRBV7-9, the J call TRBJ1-5; 8 nucleotides align to TRBD1. The CDR3 contains 15 residues. Germline V gene data show CDR1 as SEHNR and CDR2 as FQNEAQ (reference sequence). V trimming: 5 bases; J trimming: 7 bases; junction bases outside the gene matches: 10. The DNA for the CDR3 is TGTGCCAGCAGCGCCGGAGGACAGGGAGGACAGCCCCAGCATTTT. This gives the protein CASSAGGQGGQPQHF.

This chain connects TRBV7-2 to TRBJ1-2; 9 positions match TRBD1. The CDR3 contains 15 residues. The germline V gene encodes CDR1 SGHTA and CDR2 FQGNSA. After removal of 3 bases from V and 3 bases from J, the junction contained 5 bases not matched to a gene. Here the CDR3 reads CASSFTGTGYYGYTF. The CDR3 region has the DNA TGTGCCAGCAGCTTTACCGGGACAGGGTACTATGGCTACACCTTC.

V usage is TRBV12-3 or TRBV12-4 and J usage is TRBJ2-4; maybe TRBD1 (6 bases). The CDR3 loop spans 12 amino acids. Deletions cut 5 bases from V and 7 bases from J, with 9 bases between. The CDR3: CASSNRANIQYF. CDR3 nucleotides: TGTGCCAGCAGTAACAGGGCGAACATTCAGTACTTC.

The chain links TRBV12-3 or TRBV12-4 to TRBJ2-5, with 9 bases that match TRBD2. Trimming at V came to 10 bases and at J to 5 bases, leaving 17 bases not matched to a gene. There are 16 residues in the CDR3. The CDR3 nucleotides read TGTGCCACTACTAAAGCGGGACTAGCAAGTCGGGAGACCCAGTACTTC. It encodes CATTKAGLASRETQYF.

This clonotype was counted a single time. The rearrangement joins TRBV6-1 to TRBJ2-3; D perhaps matches TRBD1 (5 bases). Per the germline V gene, CDR1 is MNHNS and CDR2 is SASEGT. This CDR3 has 13 amino acids. V was clipped by 8 bases and J by 4 bases, with 13 bases between them. CDR3 loop: CASATVFPDTQYF. The CDR3 coding sequence is TGTGCCAGCGCGACAGTATTCCCAGATACGCAGTATTTT.

This CDR3 is CATQRPSQETQYF. Here the CDR3 DNA reads TGTGCCACCCAGAGGCCCAGTCAAGAGACCCAGTACTTC. The chain has TRBV21-1 and TRBJ2-5; the DNA was not used to check the table's D call, TRBD2. TRBV21-1 is a pseudogene locus. This CDR3 comprises 13 residues.

The chain carries TRBV12-3 or TRBV12-4 and TRBJ1-6, with D tentatively TRBD1 (5 bases). The CDR3 has 14 amino acids. The V end lost 5 bases, the J end lost 8 bases, and 13 bases lay between the germline ends. The CDR3 loop is CASSAGGRDSPLHF. The DNA for the CDR3 is TGTGCCAGCAGTGCGGGGGGGAGGGATTCACCCCTCCACTTT.

The V call is TRBV5-1, the J call TRBJ2-2, with D possibly being TRBD1 or TRBD2 (6 bases each). In germline, CDR1 is SGHRS, CDR2 YFSETQ. The CDR3 spans 14 residues. V dropped 4 bases and J dropped 3 bases, with 10 bases sitting between them. The CDR3 DNA follows: TGCGCCAGCAGCCAAAGGGGGGACACCGGGGAGCTGTTTTTT. Translated: CASSQRGDTGELFF.